This T cell receptor beta chain was obtained from a study of blood T cell repertoires in COVID-19 (dated by TCRdb to about 2020). In the study overall: The collaborator samples originated in the United States, Italy and Spain and spanned the acute and convalescent phases of COVID-19. The prospective study material was composed of cDNA or gDNA derived from T cells, B-cell-depleted T cells, or PBMCs. Deeply sampled blood TCRbeta repertoires from subjects exposed to, actively infected with, or recovered from COVID-19 were included in the dataset. The repertoires were released in a freely available public database meant as a resource for research on the immune response to SARS-CoV-2. Samples came from the ongoing ImmuneRACE study (first 160 participants) plus 1,254 subjects from 6 global collaborators. Sample metadata almost always included a de-identified subject ID, COVID-19 status, age in years and sex. Where available, HLA class I and class II types were obtained from metadata supplied by the sample provider rather than from assay-based typing. Study-wide conclusions, independent of this receptor: How much clinical and demographic metadata was included differed by source and by participant, and the metadata was provided uncurated.

Taken from the germline V gene (reference sequence), the CDR1 and CDR2 loops are SEHNR and FQNEAQ. Trimming takes 2 bases off V and 2 bases off J; junction bases not matched to a gene: 2. Including cysteine and phenylalanine, the CDR3 has 16 amino acids. The kept DNA is CDR3 alone, 48 bases in frame from the first base. The immunoSEQ Assay, a bias-controlled multiplex PCR, was used to amplify TCRbeta CDR3 regions from genomic DNA. On the authors' methods: The number of nucleated cells in each sample was estimated from the amplification of reference gene primers within the assay. To quantify the absolute abundance of each unique TCRbeta CDR3 rearrangement, sequence reads were collapsed and filtered. Productive Simpson clonality was computed per sample as the square root of Simpson's diversity index over productive rearrangements. Not all clones reach the TCRdb copy of this immuneACCESS table, which keeps in-frame sequences only. Checked studies attribute under half of the gap to unresolved V genes and leave the rest unexplained. Clonal size and the V and J genes are those of that table, whereas D and trimming came from the DNA. The sample includes tens of thousands of clones, with about 78% observed a single time. Jointly, the top ten make up 22% of the sample.

Concerning this clone: Its antigen specificity is not known. One base away there is no much larger clone; base qualities are not given.

Whole blood was collected in K2EDTA tubes by collaborating institutions according to the institutions' own protocols. Collaborator samples were shipped for TCRbeta analysis as frozen whole blood, isolated PBMCs, or DNA extracted from either sample type. The source is a man aged 45-60 years with active or convalescent COVID-19. The chain was built from TRBV7-9 and TRBJ2-1, and 11 bases in between align with TRBD2. Material: peripheral blood. The CDR3 protein sequence reads: CASSLLGLAAYNEQFF. The DNA sequence follows: TGTGCCAGCAGCTTATTGGGACTAGCGGCCTACAATGAGCAGTTCTTC.